The subject of this entry is one T cell receptor (beta chain). Trimming cost V 3 bases and J 1 base; bases outside gene matches: 9. The germline gives CDR1 KGHSH, CDR2 LQKENI. The CDR3 totals 16 residues. This sample's time point: newly diagnosed GD, antithyroid drugs for less than 3 months. PBMC-derived RNA was used for the TCR library. The record originates from a study of regulatory T cells in long-lasting Graves disease. The TCR beta library used iRepertoire HTBI primers with Arm-PCR amplification of CDR3. TCRdb processed the multiplex PCR reads anew with MiXCR; each CDR3 protein has one entry. Of approximately 400,000 distinct CDR3 sequences listed, just under 15% were seen once; the top ten hold over 15%. This sample was shared with a second study, whose subject was T cells in Graves' hyperthyroidism and ophthalmopathy. This second study notes: Each diagnosis drew on symptoms, thyroxine, TRAb, thyroid ultrasound and orbital computed tomography findings. The TCR CDR3 first-round RT-PCR relied on the HTBI primer set.

The clonotype originates from a woman aged 30 to 39 with Graves disease. This specimen was peripheral blood mononuclear cells (PBMCs), taken at new diagnosis, from a patient treated with antithyroid drugs. The V gene is TRBV18, the J gene TRBJ2-7; 7 nucleotides match TRBD2. CDR3 sequence: CASSPAGERGSYEQYF. DNA for the CDR3: TGTGCCAGCTCACCCGCGGGGGAGCGGGGTTCCTACGAGCAGTACTTC.